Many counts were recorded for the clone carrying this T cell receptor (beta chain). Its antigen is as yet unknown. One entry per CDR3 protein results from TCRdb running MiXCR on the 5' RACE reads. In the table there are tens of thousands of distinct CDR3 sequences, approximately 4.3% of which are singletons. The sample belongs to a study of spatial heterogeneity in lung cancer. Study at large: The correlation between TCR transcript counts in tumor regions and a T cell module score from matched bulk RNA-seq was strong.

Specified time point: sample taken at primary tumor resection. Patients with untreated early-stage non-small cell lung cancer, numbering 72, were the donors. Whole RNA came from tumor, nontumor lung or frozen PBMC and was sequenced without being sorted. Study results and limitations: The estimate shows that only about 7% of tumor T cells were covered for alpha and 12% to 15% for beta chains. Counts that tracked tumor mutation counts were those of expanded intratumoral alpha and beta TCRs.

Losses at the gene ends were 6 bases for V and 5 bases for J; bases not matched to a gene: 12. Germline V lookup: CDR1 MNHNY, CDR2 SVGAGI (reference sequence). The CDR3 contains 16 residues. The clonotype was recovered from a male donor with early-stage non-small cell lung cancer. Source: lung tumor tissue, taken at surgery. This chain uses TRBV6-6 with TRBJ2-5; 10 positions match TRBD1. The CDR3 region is CASSRPLTGGVETQYF. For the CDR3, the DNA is TGTGCCAGCAGCCGGCCCCTGACAGGGGGCGTGGAGACCCAGTACTTC.